This entry is about one TCR beta chain. Primers: 60 Vbeta forward and 13 Jbeta reverse. Method: immunoSEQ multiplex PCR; TCRdb's copy keeps in-frame clones and lacks some. The table includes about 110,000 clones, about three quarters detected once. The sample belongs to a study of cytomegalovirus exposure and HLA in healthy donors. The CDR3 sequence is 14 residues long. After removal of 2 bases from V and 7 bases from J, the junction contained 4 bases not matched to a gene. Germline values: CDR1 MNHEY, CDR2 SVGAGI. The sample consisted of PBMCs. This clonotype originated in a woman in her fifties or sixties in good health and CMV-seropositive. The chain couples TRBV6-5 to TRBJ1-2, with 10 positions matching TRBD1. CDR3 region: CASSYGQGVGGYTF. CDR3 coding DNA: TGTGCCAGCAGTTACGGACAGGGGGTGGGTGGCTACACCTTC.